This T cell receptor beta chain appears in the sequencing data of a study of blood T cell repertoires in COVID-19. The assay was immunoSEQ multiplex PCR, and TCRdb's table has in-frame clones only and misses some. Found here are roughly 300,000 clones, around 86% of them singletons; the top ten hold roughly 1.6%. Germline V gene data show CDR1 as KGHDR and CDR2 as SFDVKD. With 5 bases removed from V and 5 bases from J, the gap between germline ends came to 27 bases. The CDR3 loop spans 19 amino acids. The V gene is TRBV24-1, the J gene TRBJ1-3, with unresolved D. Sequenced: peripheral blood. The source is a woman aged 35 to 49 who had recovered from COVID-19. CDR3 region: CATSAKLGRAPRGRNTIYF. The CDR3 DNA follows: TGTGCCACCAGTGCGAAACTTGGAAGGGCCCCTCGAGGGAGAAACACCATATATTTT.